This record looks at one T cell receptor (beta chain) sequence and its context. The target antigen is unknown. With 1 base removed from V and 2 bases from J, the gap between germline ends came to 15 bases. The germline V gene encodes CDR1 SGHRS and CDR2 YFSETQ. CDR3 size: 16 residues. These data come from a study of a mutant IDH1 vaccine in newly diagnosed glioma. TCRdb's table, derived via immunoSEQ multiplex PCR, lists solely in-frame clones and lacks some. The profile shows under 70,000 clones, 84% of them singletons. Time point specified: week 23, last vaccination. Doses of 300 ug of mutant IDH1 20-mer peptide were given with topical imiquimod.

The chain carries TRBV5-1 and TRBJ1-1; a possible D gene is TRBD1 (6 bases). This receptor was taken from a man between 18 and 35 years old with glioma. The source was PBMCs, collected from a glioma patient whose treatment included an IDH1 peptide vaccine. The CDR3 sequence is CASSLWPGHLNTEAFF. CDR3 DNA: TGCGCCAGCAGCTTGTGGCCGGGACATCTCAACACTGAAGCTTTCTTT.